This T cell receptor beta chain was sequenced during a study of T cell repertoires in aging, cancer and after chemotherapy. Multiplex touch-down PCR with TRB-A/B primers amplified rearranged V-D-J TRB sequences. MiXCR was run by TCRdb on the multiplex PCR reads, yielding one entry per CDR3 protein. The table has roughly 970 distinct CDR3 sequences, over 25% seen once. V lost 0 bases and J lost 0, with 4 bases in between. Germline CDR1 and CDR2: MNHNY and SVGAGI (reference sequence). This CDR3 has 14 amino acids. TCR beta rearrangements were amplified from peripheral blood genomic DNA. Sequences were obtained from blood. This receptor was taken from a human donor with a solid tumor. The chain couples TRBV6-6 to TRBJ2-3; no clear D gene. CDR3 in DNA: TGTGCCAGCAGTTACTCATTGAGCACAGATACGCAGTATTTT. This codes for CASSYSLSTDTQYF.